Presented here are 27 T cell receptor beta chains from one specimen sequenced in a study of blood T cell repertoires in COVID-19. Produced via immunoSEQ multiplex PCR; TCRdb's table is partial and in-frame only. Of around 30,000 clones listed, under 90% are singletons. Sequenced input: peripheral blood. Receptors originate from a woman of 80 years or more with acute or convalescent COVID-19.

This chain connects TRBV2 to TRBJ2-7; 7 nucleotides match TRBD1. V lost 4 bases, J lost 3 bases, and 3 bases stayed unmatched. This CDR3 is 13 amino acids long. CDR1 is SNHLY, CDR2 FYNNEI, per germline. The CDR3 protein is CASSGQGLYEQYF. DNA of the CDR3: TGTGCCAGCAGTGGACAGGGTCTCTACGAGCAGTACTTC.

The chain couples TRBV2 to TRBJ1-2, with D uncertain. The CDR3 extends over 13 amino acids. CDR1 and CDR2 (germline): SNHLY, FYNNEI. Trimming left V 7 bases short and J 6 bases short, with 15 bases between. CDR3 DNA: TGTGCCAGCAAAGAGGAAAAGTCGGATGGCTACACCTTC. This sequence encodes CASKEEKSDGYTF.

The chain uses TRBV28 and TRBJ2-7; TRBD2 matches at 11 bases. V was clipped by 1 base and J by 6 bases; unmatched bases: 5. The CDR3 sequence is 15 residues long. Germline loops: CDR1 MDHEN, CDR2 SYDVKM. DNA for the CDR3: TGTGCCAGCAGTTTATTAGCGGGAGGGTCGAGCGAGCAGTACTTC. This encodes CASSLLAGGSSEQYF.

V gene TRBV29-1 combines with J gene TRBJ1-1, with 7 bases lining up with TRBD1. Germline CDR1 SQVTM, CDR2 ANQGSEA. The CDR3 runs 15 residues. V lost 7 bases, J lost 5 bases, and 16 bases stayed unmatched. CDR3 DNA sequence: TGCAGCGCCCCAATCCCGGGACAGCCGGGTACTGAAGCTTTCTTT. Translated, it gives CSAPIPGQPGTEAFF.

The chain couples TRBV7-6 to TRBJ2-2; 9 bases align to TRBD2. The CDR3 runs to 16 residues. Germline CDR1 is SGHVS and CDR2 is FNYEAQ. V was pared by 5 bases and J by 3 bases, with 7 bases of the junction left unmatched. The CDR3 sequence: CASSITAGGHTGELFF. In DNA form, the CDR3 reads TGTGCCAGCAGCATCACAGCGGGGGGACACACCGGGGAGCTGTTTTTT. Variable domain in full (rest from reference TRBV7-6 and TRBJ2-2): GAGVSQSPRYKVTKRGQDVALRCDPISGHVSLYWYRQALGQGPEFLTYFNYEAQQDKSGLPNDRFSAERPEGSISTLTIQRTEQRDSAMYRCASSITAGGHTGELFFGEGSRLTVL.

A single count supports this clone. The chain links TRBV21-1 to TRBJ1-5. TRBV21-1 is deemed a pseudogene. This CDR3 has 16 residues. The CDR3, as DNA: TGTGCCAGCAGCAAAGAGATCCGGGTCACGAATCAGCCCCAGCATTTT. It is translated as CASSKEIRVTNQPQHF.

The chain couples TRBV3-1 (or the pseudogene TRBV3-2) to TRBJ2-7; the D is unclear. The germline V gene has CDR1 LGHDT and CDR2 YNNKEL (reference sequence). This CDR3 comprises 16 residues. Deletions cut 5 bases from V and 5 bases from J, with 22 bases between. In DNA form, the CDR3 reads TGTGCCAGCAGCGGTAAGTCTCCCATTTCGTTAGACGAGCAGTACTTC. It codes for CASSGKSPISLDEQYF.

The CDR3 region is CASSLVIFRTATYEQYF. The CDR3 nucleotides are TGTGCCAGCAGTTTAGTTATTTTCCGGACAGCGACCTACGAGCAGTACTTC. The V and J genes are TRBV28 and TRBJ2-7, with a possible D match to TRBD1 (6 bases). This CDR3 comprises 17 residues. The V gene's germline CDR1 is MDHEN and CDR2 SYDVKM. V was cut by 2 bases and J by 2 bases, with 19 bases left in between.

The chain couples TRBV11-2 to TRBJ2-5, with D possibly TRBD1 on 7 matching bases. CDR1 is SGHAT and CDR2 is FQNNGV in the germline V gene. V lost 0 bases and J 2 bases, leaving 22 bases between the germline ends. This CDR3 is built from 19 residues. DNA of the CDR3: TGTGCCAGCAGCTTAGATAGGGGGCGTGCAGCGGGCTATCAAGAGACCCAGTACTTC. This codes for CASSLDRGRAAGYQETQYF. The full variable domain, in which reference TRBV11-2 and TRBJ2-5 provide the parts outside the CDR3, is EAGVAQSPRYKIIEKRQSVAFWCNPISGHATLYWYQQILGQGPKLLIQFQNNGVVDDSQLPKDRFSAERLKGVDSTLKIQPAKLEDSAVYLCASSLDRGRAAGYQETQYFGPGTRLLVL.

This chain links TRBV6-5 with TRBJ1-2; D possibly corresponds to TRBD1 (6 bases). V gave up 7 bases and J gave up 4 bases, with 10 bases separating them. Germline CDR1 is MNHEY and CDR2 is SVGAGI. CDR3 length: 12 residues. The CDR3 nucleotides are TGTGCCAGCACCCGGACAGCCTATGGCTACACCTTC. This translates into CASTRTAYGYTF.

The rearrangement links TRBV9 to TRBJ1-1; 9 positions agree with TRBD1. From germline, CDR1 is SGDLS and CDR2 YYNGEE. The CDR3 is 15 residues long. The V segment lost 1 base and the J segment 4 bases; nucleotides outside the gene matches: 5. CDR3 region: CASSVLTGGSTEAFF. The CDR3 DNA is TGTGCCAGCAGCGTATTGACAGGGGGAAGCACTGAAGCTTTCTTT.

On this clone: The junction shows a germline mismatch at one end, possibly a read error. CDR3 residues: CASSRGEQAQETQYF. In nucleotides, the CDR3 is TGCGCCAGTAGCCGCGGGGAACAGGCCCAAGAGACCCAGTACTTC. V usage is TRBV4-1 and J usage is TRBJ2-5; TRBD2 is a possible D gene (6 bases). CDR3 size: 15 residues. Germline-derived CDR1 and CDR2 are MGHRA and YSYEKL.

The rearrangement uses TRBV29-1 and TRBJ1-4; D not resolved. This CDR3 has 11 amino acids. CDR1 is SQVTM, CDR2 ANQGSEA, per germline. Trimming stripped 2 bases from V and 7 bases from J, with 5 bases between. CDR3 bases: TGCAGCGTTGAACAGTTTGAAAAACTGTTTTTT. The encoded protein is CSVEQFEKLFF.

V and J are TRBV5-1 and TRBJ2-7; D possibly corresponds to TRBD1 (5 bases). Trimming stripped 0 bases from V and 5 bases from J, with 12 bases between. This CDR3 region has 14 residues. Germline assignment: CDR1 SGHRS and CDR2 YFSETQ. The CDR3 is CASSLVSGRNEQYF. The CDR3 nucleotides are TGCGCCAGCAGCTTGGTTTCAGGGCGCAACGAGCAGTACTTC.

This rearrangement joins TRBV4-3 to TRBJ2-4, with 7 bases fitting TRBD1. CDR1 and CDR2 (germline): LGHNA, YSLEER. The CDR3 is made up of 15 amino acids. V lost 3 bases, J lost 1 base, and 3 bases stayed unmatched. The CDR3 protein is CASSHNRGAKNIQYF. CDR3 bases: TGCGCCAGCAGCCACAACAGGGGTGCCAAAAACATTCAGTACTTC.

The rearrangement links TRBV18 to TRBJ1-2; no firm D call. Germline values: CDR1 KGHSH, CDR2 LQKENI. Trimming shortened V by 6 bases and J by 4 bases, and 15 bases separated the two germline ends. CDR3 length: 14 residues. The CDR3, as DNA: TGTGCCAGCTCCCTTGAAAGCACAGCCTATGGCTACACCTTC. It is translated as CASSLESTAYGYTF.

The CDR3, as DNA: TGTGCCAGCAGCGTAACCGGGACAGGGAGGGAGCAGTACTTC. Its protein is CASSVTGTGREQYF. The chain uses TRBV9 and TRBJ2-7; 9 positions agree with TRBD1. CDR1 and CDR2 (germline): SGDLS, YYNGEE. The V gene end was trimmed by 1 base and the J gene end by 7 bases; junction bases not matched to a gene: 6. The CDR3 runs 14 residues.

V and J are TRBV4-3 and TRBJ2-1; TRBD1 is a possible D gene (6 bases). Deletions cut 8 bases from V and 4 bases from J, with 18 bases between. There are 15 residues in the CDR3. CDR1 LGHNA and CDR2 YSLEER come from the germline V gene. The CDR3 here is CASGPGVGSYNEQFF. The CDR3, as DNA: TGCGCCAGCGGGCCAGGGGTGGGAAGTTACAATGAGCAGTTCTTC.

This rearrangement joins TRBV10-3 to TRBJ2-5, with no clear D. The germline V and J ends were trimmed by 4 bases and 4 bases, with 4 bases remaining between them. Germline V gives CDR1 ENHRY, CDR2 SYGVKD. The CDR3 covers 11 residues. CDR3 sequence (DNA): TGTGCCATCAGTGCCCGAGAGACCCAGTACTTC. Its protein product is CAISARETQYF.

This clone has a handful of counts. This sequence joins TRBV6-6 and TRBJ1-2; 8 positions match TRBD1. Germline V CDR1 and CDR2: MNHNY, SVGAGI (reference sequence). There are 13 residues in the CDR3. Unmatched junction bases numbered 10, after V lost 8 bases and J lost 8 bases. CDR3 nucleotides: TGTGCCAGCTGTCCGACAGGGGTTTGGGGCTACACCTTC. The encoded protein is CASCPTGVWGYTF.

This sequence joins TRBV9 and TRBJ2-7; possible D gene TRBD2, 6 bases. Deletions cut 0 bases from V and 3 bases from J, with 19 bases between. This CDR3 is 17 amino acids long. Per the germline V gene, CDR1 is SGDLS and CDR2 is YYNGEE. The CDR3 spells CASSVGPPGLAHYEQYF. The CDR3 coding sequence is TGTGCCAGCAGCGTAGGTCCCCCGGGACTCGCACACTACGAGCAGTACTTC.

The J gene is TRBJ1-4, the V gene TRBV28, with 9 bases lining up with TRBD1. The CDR3 runs to 14 residues. V trimming: 5 bases; J trimming: 7 bases; junction bases outside the gene matches: 5. Germline-derived CDR1 and CDR2 are MDHEN and SYDVKM. The chain's CDR3 is CASSQTGGGEKLFF. In nucleotides, the CDR3 is TGTGCCAGCAGTCAGACAGGGGGGGGTGAAAAACTGTTTTTT.

In its sample, this clone ranks as large. The chain links TRBV7-2 to TRBJ1-2, with 9 bases fitting TRBD1. The CDR3 runs 15 residues. Germline V gene sequence: CDR1 SGHTA, CDR2 FQGNSA. V gave up 5 bases and J gave up 2 bases; unmatched junction bases: 6. As DNA, the CDR3 is TGTGCCAGCAGCACTAGACAGGGGGGGAACTATGGCTACACCTTC. Protein: CASSTRQGGNYGYTF.

CDR3 DNA: TGTGCCAGCAGCCGGACAGGGCGGGACAGCAATCAGCCCCAGCATTTT. Encoded protein: CASSRTGRDSNQPQHF. This chain connects TRBV7-2 to TRBJ1-5, with 8 bases lining up with TRBD1. The CDR3 is 16 residues long. Germline-derived CDR1 and CDR2 are SGHTA and FQGNSA. The trim removed 5 bases at V and 1 base at J, leaving 7 bases unmatched.

The gene calls are TRBV6-5 and TRBJ1-5; TRBD1 agrees at 7 bases. The CDR3 has 14 residues. V was clipped by 5 bases and J by 4 bases; unmatched bases: 5. Per germline, CDR1 MNHEY and CDR2 SVGAGI. Here the CDR3 reads CASSLTGENQPQHF. The CDR3 region has the DNA TGTGCCAGCAGTCTAACAGGGGAAAATCAGCCCCAGCATTTT.

The rearrangement links TRBV5-4 to TRBJ2-5, with 11 nucleotides matching TRBD2. The germline V gene has CDR1 SGHNT and CDR2 YYREEE (reference sequence). The CDR3 contains 17 residues. V was clipped by 1 base and J by 4 bases; unmatched bases: 9. The DNA of the CDR3 is TGTGCCAGCAGCTTGACTAGCGGGAGTAGTGGTCGAGAGACCCAGTACTTC. Translation: CASSLTSGSSGRETQYF.

This clone was recorded once. The chain recombines TRBV2 with TRBJ1-2; a weak D match, TRBD1 (5 bases). The length of the CDR3 is 13 residues. The V end was cut by 10 bases, the J end by 3 bases, with 15 bases between. The germline V gene has CDR1 SNHLY and CDR2 FYNNEI. CDR3 loop: CATVRSRDYGYTF. CDR3 nucleotides: TGTGCCACTGTGCGTTCCAGGGACTATGGCTACACCTTC.